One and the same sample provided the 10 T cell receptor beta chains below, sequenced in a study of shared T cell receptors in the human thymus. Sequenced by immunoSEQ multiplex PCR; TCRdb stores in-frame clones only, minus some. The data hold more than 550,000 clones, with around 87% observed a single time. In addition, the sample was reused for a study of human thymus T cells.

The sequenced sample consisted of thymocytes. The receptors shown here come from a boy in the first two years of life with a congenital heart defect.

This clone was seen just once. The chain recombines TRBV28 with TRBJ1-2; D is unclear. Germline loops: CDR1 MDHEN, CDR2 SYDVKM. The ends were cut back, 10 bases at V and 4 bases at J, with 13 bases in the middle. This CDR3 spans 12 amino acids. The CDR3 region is CAIPGVGYGYTF. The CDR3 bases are TGTGCCATCCCCGGGGTCGGCTATGGCTACACCTTC.

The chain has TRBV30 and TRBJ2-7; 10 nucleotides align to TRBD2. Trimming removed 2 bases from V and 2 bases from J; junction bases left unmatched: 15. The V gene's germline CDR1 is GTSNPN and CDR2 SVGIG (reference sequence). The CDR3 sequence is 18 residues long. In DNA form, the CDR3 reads TGTGCCTGGAGTTATCTTCGAGCGGGGGGGAATTACCCCTACGAGCAGTACTTC. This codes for CAWSYLRAGGNYPYEQYF. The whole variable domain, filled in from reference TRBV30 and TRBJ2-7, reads SQTIHQWPATLVQPVGSPLSLECTVEGTSNPNLYWYRQAAGRGLQLLFYSVGIGQISSEVPQNLSASRPQDRQFILSSKKLLLSDSGFYLCAWSYLRAGGNYPYEQYFGPGTRLTVT.

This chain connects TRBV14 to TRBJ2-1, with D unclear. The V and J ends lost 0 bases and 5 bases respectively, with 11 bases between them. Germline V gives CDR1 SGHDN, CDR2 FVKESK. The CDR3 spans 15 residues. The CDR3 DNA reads TGTGCCAGCAGCCAAGAAGACTTGGAACACAATGAGCAGTTCTTC. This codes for CASSQEDLEHNEQFF.

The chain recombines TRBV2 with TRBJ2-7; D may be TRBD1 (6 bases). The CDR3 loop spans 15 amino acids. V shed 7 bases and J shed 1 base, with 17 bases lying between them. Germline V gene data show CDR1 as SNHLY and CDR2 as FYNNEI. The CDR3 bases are TGTGCCAGCAATACTACAGGGCACCTTTCCTACGAGCAGTACTTC. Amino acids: CASNTTGHLSYEQYF.

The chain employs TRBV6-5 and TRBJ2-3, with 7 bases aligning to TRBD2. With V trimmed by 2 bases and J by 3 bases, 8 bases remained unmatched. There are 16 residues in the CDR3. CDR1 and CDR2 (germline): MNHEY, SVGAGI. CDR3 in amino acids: CASSYEALAVTDTQYF. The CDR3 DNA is TGTGCCAGCAGTTACGAAGCCCTAGCGGTTACAGATACGCAGTATTTT.

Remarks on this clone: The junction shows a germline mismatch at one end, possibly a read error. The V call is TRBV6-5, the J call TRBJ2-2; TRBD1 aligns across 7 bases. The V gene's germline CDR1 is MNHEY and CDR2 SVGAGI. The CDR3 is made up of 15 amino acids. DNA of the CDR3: TGTGCCAGCAGTTATGGGACAGTGAACCCCGGGGAGCTGTTTTTT. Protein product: CASSYGTVNPGELFF.

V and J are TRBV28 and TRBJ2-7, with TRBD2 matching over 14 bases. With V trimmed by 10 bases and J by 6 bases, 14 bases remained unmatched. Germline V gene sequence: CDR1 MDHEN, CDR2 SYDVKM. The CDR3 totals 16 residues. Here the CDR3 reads CATASRQGLAGVEQYF. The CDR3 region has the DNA TGTGCCACCGCCTCCCGACAGGGACTAGCGGGAGTCGAGCAGTACTTC. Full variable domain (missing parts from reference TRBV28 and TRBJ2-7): DVKVTQSSRYLVKRTGEKVFLECVQDMDHENMFWYRQDPGLGLRLIYFSYDVKMKEKGDIPEGYSVSREKKERFSLILESASTNQTSMYLCATASRQGLAGVEQYFGPGTRLTVT.

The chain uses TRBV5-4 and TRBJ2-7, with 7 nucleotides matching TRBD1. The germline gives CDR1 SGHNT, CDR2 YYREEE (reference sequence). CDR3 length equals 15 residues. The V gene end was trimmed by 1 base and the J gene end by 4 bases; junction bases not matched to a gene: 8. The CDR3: CASSLSPETGYEQYF. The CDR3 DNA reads TGTGCCAGCAGCTTGTCCCCGGAGACAGGGTACGAGCAGTACTTC.

CDR3 bases: TGTGCCAGCAGCGAACAGGGCGAAAATCAGCCCCAGCATTTT. This encodes CASSEQGENQPQHF. V and J are TRBV9 and TRBJ1-5, with D possibly being TRBD1 (6 bases). V was shortened by 3 bases and J by 4 bases, with 11 bases between the two germline ends. The germline gives CDR1 SGDLS, CDR2 YYNGEE. CDR3 length equals 14 residues.

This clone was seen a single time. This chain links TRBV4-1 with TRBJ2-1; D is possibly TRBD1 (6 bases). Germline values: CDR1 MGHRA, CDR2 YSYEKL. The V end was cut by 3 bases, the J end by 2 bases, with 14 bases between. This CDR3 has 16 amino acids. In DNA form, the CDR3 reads TGCGCCAGCAGCCATGACGACAGGCGCGCCTACAATGAGCAGTTCTTC. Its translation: CASSHDDRRAYNEQFF.